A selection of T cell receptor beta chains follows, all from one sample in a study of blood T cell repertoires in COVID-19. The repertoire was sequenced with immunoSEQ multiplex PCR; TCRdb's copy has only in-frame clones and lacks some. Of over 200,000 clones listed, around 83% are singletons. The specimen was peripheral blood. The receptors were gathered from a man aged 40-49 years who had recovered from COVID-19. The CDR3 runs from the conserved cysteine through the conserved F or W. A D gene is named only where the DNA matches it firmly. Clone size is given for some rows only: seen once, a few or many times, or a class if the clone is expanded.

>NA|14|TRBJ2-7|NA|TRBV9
TGTGCCAGCATCCTACTGGCAGGGGCCGGGGAGCAGTACTTC
CASILLAGAGEQYF
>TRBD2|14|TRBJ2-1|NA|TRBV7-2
TGTGCCAGCAGCCTTGGACTAGTCGGAGGTGAGCAGTTCTTC
CASSLGLVGGEQFF
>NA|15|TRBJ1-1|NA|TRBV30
TGTGCCTGGAGCCGAGGGTTATTGAGGAACACTGAAGCTTTCTTT
CAWSRGLLRNTEAFF
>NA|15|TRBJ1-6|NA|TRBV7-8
TGTGCCAGCAGCGCCCGGAGGGCAGAAAATTCACCCCTCCACTTT
CASSARRAENSPLHF
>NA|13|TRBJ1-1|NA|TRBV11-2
TGTGCCAGCAGCTTAGGGGCTGGCACTGAAGCTTTCTTT
CASSLGAGTEAFF
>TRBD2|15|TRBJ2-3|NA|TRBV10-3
TGTGCCATCACTCCATCGACTAGCGGCACAGATACGCAGTATTTT
CAITPSTSGTDTQYF
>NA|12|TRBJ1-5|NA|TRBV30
TGTGCCTGGAGCACAGGGAACCAGCCCCAGCATTTT
CAWSTGNQPQHF
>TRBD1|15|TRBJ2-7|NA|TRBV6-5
TGTGCCAGCTTCACCGGGACAGGAGCCTCCTACGAGCAGTACTTC
CASFTGTGASYEQYF
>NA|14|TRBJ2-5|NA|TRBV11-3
TGTGCCAGCAGCTTAGTTGGCGACACGAAGACCCAGTACTTC
CASSLVGDTKTQYF
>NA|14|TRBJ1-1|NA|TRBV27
TGTGCCAGCAGTTTATGGGGGGGAAACACTGAAGCTTTCTTT
CASSLWGGNTEAFF
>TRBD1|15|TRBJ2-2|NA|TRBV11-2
TGTGCCAGCAGCTTAGATTGGACAGGGATCGGGGAGCTGTTTTTT
CASSLDWTGIGELFF
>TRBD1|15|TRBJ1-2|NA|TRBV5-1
TGCGCCAGCAGGGGGGACAGGGCCCCTATTTTTGGCTACACCTTC
CASRGDRAPIFGYTF
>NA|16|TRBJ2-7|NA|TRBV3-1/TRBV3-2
TGTGCCAGCAGCCATTCTGGCCCGGGACTCGGCTACGAGCAGTACTTC
CASSHSGPGLGYEQYF
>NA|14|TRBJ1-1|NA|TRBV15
TGTGCCACCAGCAGGGGTATCCCTTCCGGGAGAGCTTACTTT
CATSRGIPSGRAYF
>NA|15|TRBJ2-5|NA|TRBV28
TGTGCCAGCAGTTTCTTCCGGACAGTTCAAGAGACCCAGTACTTC
CASSFFRTVQETQYF
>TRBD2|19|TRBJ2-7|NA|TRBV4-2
TGTGCCAGCAGCCAAGAGTATAGTCTAGCGGGAGAATTTTCCTACGAGCAGTACTTC
CASSQEYSLAGEFSYEQYF
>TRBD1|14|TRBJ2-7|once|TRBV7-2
TGTGCCAGCAGCCTAAGACAGGGGGCTTACGAGCAGTACTTC
CASSLRQGAYEQYF
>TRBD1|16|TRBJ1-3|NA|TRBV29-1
TGCAGCGTCGCCGGGACAGGGGGTCGTTCTGGAAACACCATATATTTT
CSVAGTGGRSGNTIYF
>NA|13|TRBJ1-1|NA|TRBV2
TGTGCCAGCAGAGCCGAGACGACAACTGAAGCTTTCTTT
CASRAETTTEAFF
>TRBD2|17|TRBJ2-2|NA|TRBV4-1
TGCGCCAGCAGCCAGTACGCTAGCGGGAGTTTCACCGGGGAGCTGTTTTTT
CASSQYASGSFTGELFF
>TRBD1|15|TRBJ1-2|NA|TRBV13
TGTGCCAGCAGCGGACAGGGGAATCTCGGCTATGGCTACACCTTC
CASSGQGNLGYGYTF
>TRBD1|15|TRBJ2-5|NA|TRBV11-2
TGTGCCAGCAGCCGGGACAGGGGGTCGTCAGAGACCCAGTACTTC
CASSRDRGSSETQYF
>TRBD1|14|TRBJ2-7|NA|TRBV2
TGTGCCAGCAGCGAGAGGGGGACAGGGGGCGAGCAGTACTTC
CASSERGTGGEQYF
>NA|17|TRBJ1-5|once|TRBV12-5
TGTGCTAGTGGTTTGAGGTTGTGGGGCCGGCACAATCAGCCCCAGCATTTT
CASGLRLWGRHNQPQHF
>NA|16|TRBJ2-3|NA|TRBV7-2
TGTGCCAGCAGCTTATACGCGGGGGCGGGCACAGATACGCAGTATTTT
CASSLYAGAGTDTQYF
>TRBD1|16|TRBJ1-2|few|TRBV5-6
TGTGCCAGCAGCTTGTCATCCTCCTGGGACAGGGGTGGCTACACCTTC
CASSLSSSWDRGGYTF
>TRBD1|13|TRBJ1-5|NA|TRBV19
TGTGCCAGTAGTACTGGGACAGCTCAGCCCCAGCATTTT
CASSTGTAQPQHF
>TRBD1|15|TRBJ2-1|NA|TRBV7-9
TGTGCCAGCAGCTACCCGGGACAGGGCTACAATGAGCAGTTCTTC
CASSYPGQGYNEQFF
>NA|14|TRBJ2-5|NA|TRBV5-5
TGTGCCAGCAGCTTGGGGGGAGCCCAAGAGACCCAGTACTTC
CASSLGGAQETQYF
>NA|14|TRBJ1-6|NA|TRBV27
TGTGCCAGCAGTTTCCAGTTTAATAATTCACCCCTCCACTTT
CASSFQFNNSPLHF
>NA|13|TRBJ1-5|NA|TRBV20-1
TGCAGTGCTAGTTCCGGGGACATACAGCCCCAGCATTTT
CSASSGDIQPQHF
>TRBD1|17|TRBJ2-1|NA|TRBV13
TGTGCCAGCAGCTCAACTATCCGGGACAGAACTTACAATGAGCAGTTCTTC
CASSSTIRDRTYNEQFF
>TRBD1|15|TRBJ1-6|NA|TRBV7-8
TGTGCCAGCAGCTTAGGACAGGGTACGGCCTCACCCCTCCACTTT
CASSLGQGTASPLHF
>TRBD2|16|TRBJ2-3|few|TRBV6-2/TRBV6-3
TGTGCCAGCAGTTTGATCAGCGGGGGGGCCCCAGATACGCAGTATTTT
CASSLISGGAPDTQYF
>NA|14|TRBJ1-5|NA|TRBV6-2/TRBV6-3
TGTGCCAGCAGTGACCTGAACTATCCAGAGCCCCAGCATTTT
CASSDLNYPEPQHF
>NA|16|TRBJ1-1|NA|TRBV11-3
TGTGCCAGCAGCTTAGATCTGGGCGGGTCGAGCACTGAAGCTTTCTTT
CASSLDLGGSSTEAFF
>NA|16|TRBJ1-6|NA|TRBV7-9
TGTGCCAGCAGCTTAGACTCAGGGGTTGAAGGTTCACCCCTCCACTTT
CASSLDSGVEGSPLHF
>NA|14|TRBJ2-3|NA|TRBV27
TGTGCCAGCAGACCGACACCCGGTTCAGATACGCAGTATTTT
CASRPTPGSDTQYF
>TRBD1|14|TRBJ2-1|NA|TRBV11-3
TGTGCCAGCAGCTCGGCAGACAGGGACAATGAGCAGTTCTTC
CASSSADRDNEQFF
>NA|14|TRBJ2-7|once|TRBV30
TGTGCCTGGAGTGAAGGCAGGGTTGCTGGCGAGCAGTACTTC
CAWSEGRVAGEQYF
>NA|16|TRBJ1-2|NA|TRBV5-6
TGTGCCAGCAGCCTAGACAGGCAAGCCTTTAACTATGGCTACACCTTC
CASSLDRQAFNYGYTF
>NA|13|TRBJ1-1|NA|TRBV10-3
TGTGCCATCATGGAGGGGGGAGGGACTGAAGCTTTCTTT
CAIMEGGGTEAFF